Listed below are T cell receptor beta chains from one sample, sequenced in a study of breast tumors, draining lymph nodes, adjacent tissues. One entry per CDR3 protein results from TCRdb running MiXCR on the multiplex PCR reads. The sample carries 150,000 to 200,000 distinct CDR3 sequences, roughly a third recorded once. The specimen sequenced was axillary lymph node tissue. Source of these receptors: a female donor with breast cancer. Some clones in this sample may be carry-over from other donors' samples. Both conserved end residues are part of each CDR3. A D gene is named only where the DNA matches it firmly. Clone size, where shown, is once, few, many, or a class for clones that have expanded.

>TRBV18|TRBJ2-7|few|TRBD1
CASSPPSGGTLSYEQYF
TGTGCCAGCTCACCACCTTCAGGGGGCACATTGTCCTACGAGCAGTACTTC
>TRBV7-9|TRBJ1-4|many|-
CASSPPGAGEKLFF
TGTGCCAGCAGCCCCCCAGGGGCTGGTGAAAAACTGTTTTTT
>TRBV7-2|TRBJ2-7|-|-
CASSLGGSGLPCERYF
TGTGCCAGCAGCTTAGGAGGTTCGGGGTTACCCTGCGAGCGGTACTTC
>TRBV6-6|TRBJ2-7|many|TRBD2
CASSYYGGAYEQYF
TGTGCCAGCAGTTACTACGGGGGGGCCTACGAGCAGTACTTC
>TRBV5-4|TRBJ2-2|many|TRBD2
CASSFLAGVAGELFF
TGTGCCAGCAGCTTTCTAGCGGGAGTGGCCGGGGAGCTGTTTTTT
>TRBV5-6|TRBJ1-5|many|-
CASSFGGGEPQHF
TGTGCCAGCAGCTTTGGGGGGGGGGAGCCCCAGCATTTT
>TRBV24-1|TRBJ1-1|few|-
CATSGDMNTEAFF
TGTGCCACCAGTGGGGACATGAACACTGAAGCTTTCTTT
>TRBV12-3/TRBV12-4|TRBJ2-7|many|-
CASSLVQGGLGEQYF
TGTGCCAGCAGTTTAGTCCAGGGGGGCCTTGGCGAGCAGTACTTC
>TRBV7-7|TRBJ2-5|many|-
CASSTGLGAETQYF
TGTGCTAGCAGCACGGGTCTAGGGGCGGAGACCCAGTACTTC
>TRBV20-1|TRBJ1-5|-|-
CSAAGGGFKQPQHF
TGCAGTGCAGCCGGGGGGGGTTTTAAGCAGCCCCAGCATTTT
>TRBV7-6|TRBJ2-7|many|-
CASSSDQGSSEQYF
TGTGCCAGCAGTTCCGATCAAGGCTCCTCCGAGCAGTACTTC
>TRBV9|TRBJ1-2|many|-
CASSVADSGLYGYAF
TGTGCCAGCAGCGTAGCAGATTCCGGATTGTATGGCTACGCCTTC
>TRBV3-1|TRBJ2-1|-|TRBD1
CASSSDRDIYNEQFF
TGTGCCAGCAGCTCCGACAGGGATATCTACAATGAGCAGTTCTTC
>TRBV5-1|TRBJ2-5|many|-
CASSLDGQLYQETQYF
TGCGCCAGCAGCTTGGACGGCCAATTGTACCAAGAGACCCAGTACTTC
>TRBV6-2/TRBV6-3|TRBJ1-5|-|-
CASSWWPPHQPQHF
TGTGCCAGCAGTTGGTGGCCACCTCATCAGCCCCAGCATTTT
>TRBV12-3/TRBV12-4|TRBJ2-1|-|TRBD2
CASSPRTSGRFYNEQFF
TGTGCCAGCAGTCCGAGGACTAGCGGGAGGTTCTACAATGAGCAGTTCTTC
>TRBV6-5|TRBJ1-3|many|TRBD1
CASATTGSSGNTIYF
TGTGCCAGCGCCACGACAGGGAGCTCTGGAAACACCATATATTTT
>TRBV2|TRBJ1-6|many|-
CASSEALRGSPLHF
TGTGCCAGCAGTGAAGCGCTCCGAGGTTCACCCCTCCACTTT
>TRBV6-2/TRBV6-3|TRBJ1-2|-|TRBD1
CASSSFERDRENYLVRNYGYTF
TGTGCCAGCAGCTCGTTCGAGCGGGACAGGGAAAATTATCTCGTGCGTAACTATGGCTACACCTTC
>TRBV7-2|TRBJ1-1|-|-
CASRPKAAVNTEAFF
TGTGCCAGCAGGCCGAAGGCAGCTGTGAACACTGAAGCTTTCTTT
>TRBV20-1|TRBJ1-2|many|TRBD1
CSAQRTGGNGYTF
TGCAGTGCTCAGAGGACAGGGGGCAATGGCTACACCTTC
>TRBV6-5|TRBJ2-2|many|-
CASRQAANTGELFF
TGTGCCAGCAGGCAAGCAGCTAACACCGGGGAGCTGTTTTTT
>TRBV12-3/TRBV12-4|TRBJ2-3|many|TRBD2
CASNRLAGGRDTQYF
TGTGCCAGCAACCGACTAGCGGGGGGCCGAGATACGCAGTATTTT
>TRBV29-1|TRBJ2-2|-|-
CSLTPGAGELFF
TGCAGCTTAACTCCGGGGGCCGGGGAGCTGTTTTTT
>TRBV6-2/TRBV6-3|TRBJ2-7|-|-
CASISQDSTGEQYF
TGTGCCAGCATCTCGCAGGACAGCACGGGCGAGCAGTACTTC
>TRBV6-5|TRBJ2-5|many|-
CASSSIAAGQETQYF
TGTGCCAGCAGTTCGATAGCGGCGGGCCAAGAGACCCAGTACTTC
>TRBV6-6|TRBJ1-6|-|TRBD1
CASSGQGFGSPLHF
TGTGCCAGCAGTGGACAGGGTTTCGGGTCACCCCTCCACTTT
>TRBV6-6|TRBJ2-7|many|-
CASSYSGAYTYEQYF
TGTGCCAGCAGTTACTCTGGGGCCTACACCTACGAGCAGTACTTC
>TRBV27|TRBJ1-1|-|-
CASRTRSGGPPNTEAFF
TGTGCCAGCAGGACGCGGTCGGGGGGTCCACCGAACACTGAAGCTTTCTTT
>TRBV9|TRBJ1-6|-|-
CASSVGGRSHF
TGTGCCAGCAGCGTAGGGGGAAGGTCCCACTTT
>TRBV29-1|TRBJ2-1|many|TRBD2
CSVGTSGPNEQFF
TGCAGCGTGGGGACTAGCGGACCCAATGAGCAGTTCTTC
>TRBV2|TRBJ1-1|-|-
CASNRYTEAFF
TGTGCCAGCAATAGGTATACTGAAGCTTTCTTT
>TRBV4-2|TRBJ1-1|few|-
CASSQAAPGTEAFF
TGTGCCAGCAGCCAAGCAGCGCCGGGCACTGAAGCTTTCTTT
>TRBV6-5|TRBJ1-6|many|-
CASSPPRGFGSPLHF
TGTGCCAGCAGCCCCCCGAGGGGTTTTGGTTCACCCCTCCACTTT
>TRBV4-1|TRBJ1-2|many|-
CASSQSSGARLGYTF
TGCGCCAGCAGCCAGTCCTCCGGGGCCAGACTCGGCTACACCTTC
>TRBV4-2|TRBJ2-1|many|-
CASSQDRRGSYNEQFF
TGTGCCAGCAGCCAAGATCGAAGGGGCTCCTACAATGAGCAGTTCTTC
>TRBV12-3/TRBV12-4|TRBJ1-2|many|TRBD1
CASSLTITGVADYGYTF
TGTGCCAGCAGTTTAACCATCACAGGGGTTGCGGACTATGGCTACACCTTC
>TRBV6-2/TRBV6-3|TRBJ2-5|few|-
CASSQRPGFLETQYF
TGTGCCAGCAGTCAACGACCTGGTTTCTTAGAGACCCAGTACTTC
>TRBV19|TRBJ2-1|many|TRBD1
CASSVGQGYEQFF
TGTGCCAGTAGTGTTGGACAGGGGTACGAGCAGTTCTTC
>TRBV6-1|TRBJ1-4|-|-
CASSEVQSNEKLFF
TGTGCCAGCAGTGAAGTTCAGAGTAATGAAAAACTGTTTTTT
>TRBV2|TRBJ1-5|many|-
CASSEARRRRPQHF
TGTGCCAGCAGTGAAGCGCGAAGGCGGCGGCCCCAGCATTTT
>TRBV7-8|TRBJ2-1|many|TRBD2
CASSILGSTSGGYNEQFF
TGTGCCAGCAGTATTCTGGGATCTACTAGCGGGGGCTACAATGAGCAGTTCTTC